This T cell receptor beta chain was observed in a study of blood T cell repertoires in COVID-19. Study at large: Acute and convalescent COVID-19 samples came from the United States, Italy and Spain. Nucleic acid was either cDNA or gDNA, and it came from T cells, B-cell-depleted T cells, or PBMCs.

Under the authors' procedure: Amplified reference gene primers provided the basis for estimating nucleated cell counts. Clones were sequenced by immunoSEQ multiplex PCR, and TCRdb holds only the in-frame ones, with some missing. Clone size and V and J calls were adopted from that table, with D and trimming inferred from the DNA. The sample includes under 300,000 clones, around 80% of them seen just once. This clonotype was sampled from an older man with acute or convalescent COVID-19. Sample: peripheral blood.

The CDR3 loop is CASSPASGRAGNEQFF. In DNA, the CDR3 is TGTGCCAGCAGCCCCGCTAGCGGGAGGGCCGGCAATGAGCAGTTCTTC. This chain uses TRBV3-1 (or the pseudogene TRBV3-2) with TRBJ2-1; 12 bases agree with TRBD2. Unmatched junction bases numbered 7, after V lost 4 bases and J lost 6 bases. Germline V gene lookup returns CDR1 LGHDT and CDR2 YNNKEL (reference sequence). The CDR3 extends over 16 amino acids.